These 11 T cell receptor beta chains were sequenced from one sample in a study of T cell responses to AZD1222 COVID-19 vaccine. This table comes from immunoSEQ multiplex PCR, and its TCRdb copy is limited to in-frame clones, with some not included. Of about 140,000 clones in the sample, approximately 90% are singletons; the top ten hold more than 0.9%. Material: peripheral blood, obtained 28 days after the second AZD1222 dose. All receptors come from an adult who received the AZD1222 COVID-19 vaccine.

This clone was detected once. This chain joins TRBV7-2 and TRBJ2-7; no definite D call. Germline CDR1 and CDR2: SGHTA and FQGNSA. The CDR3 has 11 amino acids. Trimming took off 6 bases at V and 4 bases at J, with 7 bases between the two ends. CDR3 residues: CASSLRYEQYF. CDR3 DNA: TGTGCCAGCAGTCTCCGATACGAGCAGTACTTC.

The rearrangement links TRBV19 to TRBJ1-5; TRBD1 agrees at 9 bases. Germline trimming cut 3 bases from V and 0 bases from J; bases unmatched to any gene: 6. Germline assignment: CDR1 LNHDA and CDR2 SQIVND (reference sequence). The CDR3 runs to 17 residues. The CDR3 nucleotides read TGTGCCAGTAGTATCTTGGGACAGGGCCTTAGCAATCAGCCCCAGCATTTT. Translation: CASSILGQGLSNQPQHF.

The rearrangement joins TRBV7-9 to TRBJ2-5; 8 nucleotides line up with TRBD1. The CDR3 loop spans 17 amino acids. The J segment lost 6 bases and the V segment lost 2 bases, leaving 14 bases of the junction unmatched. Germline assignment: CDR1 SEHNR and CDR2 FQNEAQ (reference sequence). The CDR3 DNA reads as TGTGCCAGCAGCTTACCCGACAGGGGCCTCCTCGACCAGACCCAGTACTTC. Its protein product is CASSLPDRGLLDQTQYF.

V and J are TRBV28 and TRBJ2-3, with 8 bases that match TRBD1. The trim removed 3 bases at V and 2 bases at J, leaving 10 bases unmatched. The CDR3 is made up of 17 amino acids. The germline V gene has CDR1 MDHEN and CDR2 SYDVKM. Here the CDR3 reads CASSLYLGQEFTDTQYF. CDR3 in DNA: TGTGCCAGCAGTTTGTACCTGGGACAGGAGTTCACAGATACGCAGTATTTT.

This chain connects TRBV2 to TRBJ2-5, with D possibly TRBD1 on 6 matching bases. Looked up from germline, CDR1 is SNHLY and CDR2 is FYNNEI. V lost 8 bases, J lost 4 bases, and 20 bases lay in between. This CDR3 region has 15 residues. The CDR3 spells CASDKGDRRGETQYF. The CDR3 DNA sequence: TGTGCCAGCGATAAGGGTGACAGGCGAGGAGAGACCCAGTACTTC. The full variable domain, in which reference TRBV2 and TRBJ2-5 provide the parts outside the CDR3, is EPEVTQTPSHQVTQMGQEVILRCVPISNHLYFYWYRQILGQKVEFLVSFYNNEISEKSEIFDDQFSVERPDGSNFTLKIRSTKLEDSAMYFCASDKGDRRGETQYFGPGTRLLVL.

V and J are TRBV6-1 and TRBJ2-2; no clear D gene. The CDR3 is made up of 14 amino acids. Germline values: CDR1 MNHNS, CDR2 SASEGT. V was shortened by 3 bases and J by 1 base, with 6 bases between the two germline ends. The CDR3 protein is CASSDVGNTGELFF. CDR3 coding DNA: TGTGCCAGCAGTGATGTGGGGAACACCGGGGAGCTGTTTTTT.

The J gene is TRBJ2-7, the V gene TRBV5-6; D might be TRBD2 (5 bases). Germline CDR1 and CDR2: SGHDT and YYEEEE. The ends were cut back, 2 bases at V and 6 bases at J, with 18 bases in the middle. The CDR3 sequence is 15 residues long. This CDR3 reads CASSLPRLGLPEQYF. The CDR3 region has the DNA TGTGCCAGCAGCTTACCCCGCTTAGGACTTCCCGAGCAGTACTTC.

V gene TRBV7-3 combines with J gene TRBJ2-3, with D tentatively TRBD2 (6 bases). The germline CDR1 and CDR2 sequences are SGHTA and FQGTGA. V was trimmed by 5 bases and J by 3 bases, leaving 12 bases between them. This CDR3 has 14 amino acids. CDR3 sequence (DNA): TGTGCCAGCAGCCTCACGGAGGGTACAGATACGCAGTATTTT. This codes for CASSLTEGTDTQYF.

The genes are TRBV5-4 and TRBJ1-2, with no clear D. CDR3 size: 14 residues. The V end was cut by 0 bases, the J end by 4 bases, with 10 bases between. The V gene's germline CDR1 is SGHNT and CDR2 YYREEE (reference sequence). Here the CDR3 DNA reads TGTGCCAGCAGCTTGGTCGCCGGATCCTATGGCTACACCTTC. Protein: CASSLVAGSYGYTF.

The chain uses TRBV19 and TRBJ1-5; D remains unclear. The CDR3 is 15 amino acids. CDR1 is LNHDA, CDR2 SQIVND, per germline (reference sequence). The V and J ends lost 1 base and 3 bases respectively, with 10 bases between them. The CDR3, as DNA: TGTGCCAGTAGTATAGGGTCGGCGCTCAATCAGCCCCAGCATTTT. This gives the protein CASSIGSALNQPQHF.

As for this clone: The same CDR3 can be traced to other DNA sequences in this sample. As DNA, the CDR3 is TGTGCCAGCAGCCAGGGGAACACTGAAGCTTTCTTT. Translation: CASSQGNTEAFF. The rearrangement links TRBV3-1 (or the pseudogene TRBV3-2) to TRBJ1-1; no definite D call. The V end was cut by 3 bases, the J end by 1 base, with 3 bases between. The germline CDR1 and CDR2 sequences are LGHDT and YNNKEL (reference sequence). The CDR3 has 12 residues.